The rows below give T cell receptor beta chains drawn from one sample of a study of a mutant IDH1 vaccine in newly diagnosed glioma. No antigen has been identified for these receptors. Produced via immunoSEQ multiplex PCR; TCRdb's table is partial and in-frame only. The sample includes 35,000 to 55,000 clones, about 88% of them seen just once. The material was PBMCs, obtained from a glioma patient whose treatment included an IDH1 peptide vaccine. The receptors derive from a woman in her late teens or twenties with glioma. Some clones in this sample may be carry-over from other donors' samples. CDR3s include the opening cysteine and the closing phenylalanine or tryptophan. Fields, in order: J gene, D gene, V gene, CDR3 protein. A D gene is named only where the DNA matches it firmly.

J gene: TRBJ2-1; D gene: TRBD2; V gene: TRBV9; CDR3 protein: CASSVGPSGPPNEQFF
J gene: TRBJ2-7; D gene: NA; V gene: TRBV6-5; CDR3 protein: CASTRTASSYEQYF
J gene: TRBJ1-5; D gene: NA; V gene: TRBV6-1; CDR3 protein: CASSEARNRYSNQPQHF
J gene: TRBJ2-7; D gene: NA; V gene: TRBV6-5; CDR3 protein: CASSYARVSGEQYF
J gene: TRBJ1-1; D gene: NA; V gene: TRBV27; CDR3 protein: CASSRGGLNTEAFF
J gene: TRBJ2-7; D gene: NA; V gene: TRBV7-2; CDR3 protein: CASSSRRVYLYEQYF
J gene: TRBJ2-7; D gene: TRBD2; V gene: TRBV25-1; CDR3 protein: CASSAPKGSGGYEQYF
J gene: TRBJ2-7; D gene: TRBD1; V gene: TRBV30; CDR3 protein: CAWSEDRGNFIEQYF
J gene: TRBJ2-7; D gene: NA; V gene: TRBV6-5; CDR3 protein: CASSYWMGDEQYF
J gene: TRBJ2-4; D gene: NA; V gene: TRBV2; CDR3 protein: CASSEDTNNIQYF
J gene: TRBJ2-7; D gene: NA; V gene: TRBV27; CDR3 protein: CASSPERSAYEQYF
J gene: TRBJ2-7; D gene: TRBD2; V gene: TRBV11-3; CDR3 protein: CASSLGISGGEPAYEQYF
J gene: TRBJ1-4; D gene: NA; V gene: TRBV11-3; CDR3 protein: CASSSSGRANEKLFF
J gene: TRBJ2-2; D gene: NA; V gene: TRBV7-9; CDR3 protein: CASRGPRAPKLPTGELFF
J gene: TRBJ1-1; D gene: TRBD1; V gene: TRBV5-1; CDR3 protein: CASSLGQGLSTEAFF
J gene: TRBJ2-3; D gene: TRBD2; V gene: TRBV11-3; CDR3 protein: CASSSYSGTSTDTQYF
J gene: TRBJ1-4; D gene: NA; V gene: TRBV10-3; CDR3 protein: CAISGGGPGGNEKLFF
J gene: TRBJ2-1; D gene: NA; V gene: TRBV29-1; CDR3 protein: CSVEDRVNNEQFF
J gene: TRBJ2-2; D gene: NA; V gene: TRBV7-7; CDR3 protein: CASSLGTGTQNTGELFF
J gene: TRBJ1-2; D gene: NA; V gene: TRBV7-9; CDR3 protein: CASSFRDNQYGYTF
J gene: TRBJ2-1; D gene: TRBD1; V gene: TRBV6-1; CDR3 protein: CASSVQGANNEQFF
J gene: TRBJ2-3; D gene: NA; V gene: TRBV9; CDR3 protein: CASSVDSRAGTDTQYF
J gene: TRBJ1-1; D gene: TRBD1; V gene: TRBV10-1; CDR3 protein: CASSIQGGEAFF
J gene: TRBJ2-5; D gene: TRBD2; V gene: TRBV5-1; CDR3 protein: CASSGTSGGRETQYF
J gene: TRBJ1-1; D gene: NA; V gene: TRBV14; CDR3 protein: CASSQDQGVTEAFF
J gene: TRBJ2-7; D gene: NA; V gene: TRBV6-5; CDR3 protein: CASSYQGYEQYF
J gene: TRBJ1-5; D gene: NA; V gene: TRBV4-2; CDR3 protein: CASSQEARQPQHF
J gene: TRBJ1-5; D gene: NA; V gene: TRBV5-5; CDR3 protein: CASSLDRVTRPQHF
J gene: TRBJ2-7; D gene: TRBD2; V gene: TRBV6-1; CDR3 protein: CASSPLAGPYEQYF
J gene: TRBJ2-1; D gene: NA; V gene: TRBV5-6; CDR3 protein: CASSPLQGNEQFF
J gene: TRBJ1-4; D gene: NA; V gene: TRBV11-2; CDR3 protein: CASSDGIGEKLFF
J gene: TRBJ1-1; D gene: NA; V gene: TRBV4-3; CDR3 protein: CASSQVGVGQEAFF
J gene: TRBJ2-7; D gene: NA; V gene: TRBV6-5; CDR3 protein: CASSYRGAGNYEQYF
J gene: TRBJ2-1; D gene: TRBD1; V gene: TRBV5-4; CDR3 protein: CASSRPRQGAVNEQFF
J gene: TRBJ2-7; D gene: NA; V gene: TRBV5-1; CDR3 protein: CASSLGGSGVTSYGQYF
J gene: TRBJ2-6; D gene: NA; V gene: TRBV9; CDR3 protein: CASSGVFSGANVLTF
J gene: TRBJ1-2; D gene: NA; V gene: TRBV15; CDR3 protein: CATSSTDGGYTF
J gene: TRBJ2-5; D gene: NA; V gene: TRBV5-1; CDR3 protein: CASSLGGGETQYF
J gene: TRBJ2-3; D gene: NA; V gene: TRBV5-1; CDR3 protein: CASSLEAGLWDTQYF
J gene: TRBJ1-6; D gene: NA; V gene: TRBV6-5; CDR3 protein: CASRKGSSYNSPLHF
J gene: TRBJ2-5; D gene: NA; V gene: TRBV10-3; CDR3 protein: CAITPGGTGETQYF
J gene: TRBJ2-3; D gene: TRBD1; V gene: TRBV6-5; CDR3 protein: CASSSGTGFADTQYF
J gene: TRBJ2-2; D gene: NA; V gene: TRBV7-9; CDR3 protein: CASSPRAWTENTGELFF
J gene: TRBJ2-7; D gene: TRBD2; V gene: TRBV10-3; CDR3 protein: CAISGTSGNYEQYF
J gene: TRBJ1-2; D gene: NA; V gene: TRBV6-5; CDR3 protein: CASSDPNYGYTF
J gene: TRBJ2-3; D gene: NA; V gene: TRBV27; CDR3 protein: CASGWGTDTQYF
J gene: TRBJ1-1; D gene: NA; V gene: TRBV6-1; CDR3 protein: CASSRVNTEAFF
J gene: TRBJ1-4; D gene: NA; V gene: TRBV5-6; CDR3 protein: CASSLNDEKLFF
J gene: TRBJ2-7; D gene: NA; V gene: TRBV7-9; CDR3 protein: CASSLGMFMMNYEQYF
J gene: TRBJ2-3; D gene: NA; V gene: TRBV6-4; CDR3 protein: CASSEGRQGGDTQYF